The 8 T cell receptor beta chains listed next were all sequenced from one sample in a study of PD-L1 blockade in urothelial cancer. The protocol was immunoSEQ multiplex PCR, while the TCRdb copy is restricted to in-frame clones and leaves out a portion. The sample carries around 33,000 clones, around 79% recorded once. The material was PBMCs, obtained around atezolizumab (anti-PD-L1) treatment. These receptors were collected from a man aged 65 to 85 with urothelial cancer.

The chain links TRBV7-9 to TRBJ1-2; 11 nucleotides match TRBD1. Germline V CDR1 and CDR2: SEHNR, FQNEAQ (reference sequence). J gave up 6 bases and V 1 base, and 4 bases lay outside the gene matches. The CDR3 sequence is 15 residues long. The CDR3 sequence: CASSLVGTGGNGYTF. As DNA, the CDR3 is TGTGCCAGCAGCTTAGTCGGGACAGGGGGGAATGGCTACACCTTC.

The chain carries TRBV6-1 and TRBJ2-7; 9 nucleotides align to TRBD1. The V gene's germline CDR1 is MNHNS and CDR2 SASEGT. The CDR3 has 13 amino acids. V was pared by 10 bases and J by 4 bases, with 8 bases of the junction left unmatched. CDR3 coding DNA: TGTGCCATACCGGGACAGGGCCTATACGAGCAGTACTTC. Translated, it gives CAIPGQGLYEQYF.

The chain combines TRBV5-6 with TRBJ2-7; 7 nucleotides line up with TRBD2. The junction had 5 bases not matched to a gene; V was cut back by 3 bases and J by 2 bases. Germline CDR1 is SGHDT and CDR2 is YYEEEE. CDR3 length equals 14 residues. The CDR3 is CASSSGGGAYEQYF. The CDR3 DNA is TGTGCCAGCAGCTCGGGAGGCGGAGCCTACGAGCAGTACTTC. Looking up the rest from reference TRBV5-6 and TRBJ2-7 gives the full variable domain: DAGVTQSPTHLIKTRGQQVTLRCSPKSGHDTVSWYQQALGQGPQFIFQYYEEEERQRGNFPDRFSGHQFPNYSSELNVNALLLGDSALYLCASSSGGGAYEQYFGPGTRLTVT.

V gene TRBV7-2 combines with J gene TRBJ2-1; 7 positions agree with TRBD2. Per the germline V gene, CDR1 is SGHTA and CDR2 is FQGNSA. V dropped 1 base and J dropped 2; count of bases not matched to a gene: 5. The CDR3 has 16 amino acids. Here the CDR3 DNA reads TGTGCCAGCAGCTTAGATCCGGGAGGAACCTACAATGAGCAGTTCTTC. It translates to CASSLDPGGTYNEQFF.

J is TRBJ1-1 and V is TRBV27, with no clear D. Germline assignment: CDR1 MNHEY and CDR2 SMNVEV (reference sequence). V lost 0 bases and J 4 bases, leaving 9 bases between the germline ends. The CDR3 is 14 residues long. CDR3 amino acids: CASSLSGLLTEAFF. The CDR3 DNA sequence: TGTGCCAGCAGTTTATCTGGGCTTCTCACTGAAGCTTTCTTT.

V usage is TRBV28 and J usage is TRBJ2-7; 11 positions agree with TRBD1. J was trimmed by 4 bases and V by 4 bases; bases with no gene match: 9. The CDR3 is made up of 16 amino acids. Per the germline V gene, CDR1 is MDHEN and CDR2 is SYDVKM. CDR3 DNA sequence: TGTGCCAGCAGTTCTCGCCCGGGACAGGGGGGTTACGAGCAGTACTTC. Residues: CASSSRPGQGGYEQYF. The entire variable domain, with the rest obtained from reference TRBV28 and TRBJ2-7, is as follows: DVKVTQSSRYLVKRTGEKVFLECVQDMDHENMFWYRQDPGLGLRLIYFSYDVKMKEKGDIPEGYSVSREKKERFSLILESASTNQTSMYLCASSSRPGQGGYEQYFGPGTRLTVT.

The chain is built from TRBV19 and TRBJ2-3, with TRBD1 as a possible D gene (5 bases). The CDR3 contains 14 residues. Germline CDR1 is LNHDA and CDR2 is SQIVND (reference sequence). Trimming took 5 bases from V and 6 from J, leaving 15 bases between them. CDR3 DNA: TGTGCCAGTAGTTGGGGCGGCGGTTCGGATACGCAGTATTTT. This encodes CASSWGGGSDTQYF.

This rearrangement joins TRBV20-1 to TRBJ2-2; D gene uncertain. This CDR3 spans 11 amino acids. Trimming stripped 6 bases from V and 8 bases from J, with 10 bases between. CDR1 is DFQATT and CDR2 is SNEGSKA in the germline V gene (reference sequence). The CDR3 reads CSAPQVGELFF. CDR3 nucleotide sequence: TGCAGTGCCCCCCAGGTGGGGGAGCTGTTTTTT.